The entry below describes one TCR beta chain. The data were taken from a study of post-analysis software for immune sequencing data. Unique molecular identifiers had been added to the TCR beta cDNA libraries. TCRdb re-analysed the PCR reads in MiXCR, keeping a single row per CDR3 protein. The profile shows 450,000 or so distinct CDR3 sequences, roughly 45% of them singletons. The clonotype comes from a girl between 5 and 17 years old with multiple sclerosis. The specimen sequenced was blood.

The CDR3 region is CASSQLSGTPDYNEQFF. Here the CDR3 DNA reads TGCGCCAGCAGCCAACTCTCCGGGACCCCCGATTACAATGAGCAGTTCTTC. J is TRBJ2-1 and V is TRBV4-1; the D gene could be TRBD1 or TRBD2 (5 bases each). The CDR3 totals 17 residues. Germline-derived CDR1 and CDR2 are MGHRA and YSYEKL. Trimming pared 2 bases from V and 4 bases from J, leaving 18 bases between.